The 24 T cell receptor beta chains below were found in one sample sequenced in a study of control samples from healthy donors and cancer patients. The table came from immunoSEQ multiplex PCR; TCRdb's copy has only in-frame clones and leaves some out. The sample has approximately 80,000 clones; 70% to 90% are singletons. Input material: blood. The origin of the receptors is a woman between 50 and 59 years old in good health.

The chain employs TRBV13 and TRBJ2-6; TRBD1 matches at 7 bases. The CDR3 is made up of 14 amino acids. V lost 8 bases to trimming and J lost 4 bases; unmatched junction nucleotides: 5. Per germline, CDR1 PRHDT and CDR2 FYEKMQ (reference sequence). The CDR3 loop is CASGRGLGANVLTF. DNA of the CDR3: TGTGCCAGCGGCAGGGGGTTAGGGGCCAACGTCCTGACTTTC.

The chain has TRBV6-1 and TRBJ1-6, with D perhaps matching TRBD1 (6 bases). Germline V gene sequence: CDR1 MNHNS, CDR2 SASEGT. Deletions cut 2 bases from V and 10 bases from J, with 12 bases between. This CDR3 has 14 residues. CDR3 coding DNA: TGTGCCAGCAGTGAATTGGGGGGGCAATCACCCCTCCACTTT. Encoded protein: CASSELGGQSPLHF.

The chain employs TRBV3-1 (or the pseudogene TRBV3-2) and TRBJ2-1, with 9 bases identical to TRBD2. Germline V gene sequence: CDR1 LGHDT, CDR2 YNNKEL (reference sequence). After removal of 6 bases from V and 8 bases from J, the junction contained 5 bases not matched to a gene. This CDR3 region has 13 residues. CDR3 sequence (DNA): TGTGCCAGCAGGTACGGGACTAGCTATGAGCAGTTCTTC. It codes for CASRYGTSYEQFF.

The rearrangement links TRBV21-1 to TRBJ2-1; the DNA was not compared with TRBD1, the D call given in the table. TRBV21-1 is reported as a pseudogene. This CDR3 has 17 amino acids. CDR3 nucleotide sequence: TGTGCCAGCAGCACCAAGTCGGAGAGGGGGTCCTACAATGAGCAGTTCTTC. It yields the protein CASSTKSERGSYNEQFF.

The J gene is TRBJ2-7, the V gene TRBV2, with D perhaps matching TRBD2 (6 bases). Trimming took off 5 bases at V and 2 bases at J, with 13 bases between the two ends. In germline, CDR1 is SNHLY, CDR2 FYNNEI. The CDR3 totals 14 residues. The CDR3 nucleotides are TGTGCCAGCAGTCGAACTAGCAGCACCTACGAGCAGTACTTC. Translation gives CASSRTSSTYEQYF.

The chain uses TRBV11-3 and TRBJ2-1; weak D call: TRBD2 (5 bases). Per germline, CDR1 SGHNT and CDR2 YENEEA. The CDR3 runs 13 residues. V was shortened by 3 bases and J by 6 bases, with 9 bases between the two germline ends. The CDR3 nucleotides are TGTGCCAGCAGCTTGACCGGGGTCAATGAGCAGTTCTTC. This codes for CASSLTGVNEQFF.

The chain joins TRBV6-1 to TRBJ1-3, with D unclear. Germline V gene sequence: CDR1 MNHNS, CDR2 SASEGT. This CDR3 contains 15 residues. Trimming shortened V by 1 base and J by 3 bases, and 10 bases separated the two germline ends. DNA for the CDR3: TGTGCCAGCAGTGAAGGTTCCAGCTTTGGAAACACCATATATTTT. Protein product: CASSEGSSFGNTIYF.

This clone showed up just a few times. The CDR3 DNA reads TGTGCCGAATATGCATACAGGGATGGCTACACCTTC. Translated: CAEYAYRDGYTF. This rearrangement joins TRBV7-8 to TRBJ1-2; possible D gene TRBD1, 6 bases. The germline V and J ends were trimmed by 11 bases and 6 bases, with 16 bases remaining between them. Germline-derived CDR1 and CDR2 are SGHVS and FQNEAQ. CDR3 length: 12 amino acids.

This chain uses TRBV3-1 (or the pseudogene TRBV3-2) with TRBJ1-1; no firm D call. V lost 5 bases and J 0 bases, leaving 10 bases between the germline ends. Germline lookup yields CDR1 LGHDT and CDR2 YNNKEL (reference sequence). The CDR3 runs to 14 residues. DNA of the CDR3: TGTGCCAGCAGCGATTCCACCTTGAACACTGAAGCTTTCTTT. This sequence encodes CASSDSTLNTEAFF.

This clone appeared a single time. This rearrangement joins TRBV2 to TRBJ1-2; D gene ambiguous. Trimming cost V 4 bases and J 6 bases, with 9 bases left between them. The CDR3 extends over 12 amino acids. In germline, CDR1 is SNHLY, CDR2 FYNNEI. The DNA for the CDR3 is TGTGCCAGCAGTGCAACGGATCATGGCTACACCTTC. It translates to CASSATDHGYTF. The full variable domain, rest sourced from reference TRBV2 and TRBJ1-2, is EPEVTQTPSHQVTQMGQEVILRCVPISNHLYFYWYRQILGQKVEFLVSFYNNEISEKSEIFDDQFSVERPDGSNFTLKIRSTKLEDSAMYFCASSATDHGYTFGSGTRLTVV.

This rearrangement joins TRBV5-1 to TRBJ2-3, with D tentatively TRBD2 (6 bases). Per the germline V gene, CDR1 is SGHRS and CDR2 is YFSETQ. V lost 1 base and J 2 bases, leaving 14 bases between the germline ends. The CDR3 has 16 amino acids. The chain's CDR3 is CASSLKSSVHTDTQYF. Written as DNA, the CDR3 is TGCGCCAGCAGCTTGAAGTCTAGCGTCCACACAGATACGCAGTATTTT.

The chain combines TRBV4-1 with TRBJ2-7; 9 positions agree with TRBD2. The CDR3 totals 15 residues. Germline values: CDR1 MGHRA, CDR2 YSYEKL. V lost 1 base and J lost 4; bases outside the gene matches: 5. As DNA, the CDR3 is TGCGCCAGCAGCCAAGGTGTAGCGGGAGATTACGAGCAGTACTTC. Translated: CASSQGVAGDYEQYF.

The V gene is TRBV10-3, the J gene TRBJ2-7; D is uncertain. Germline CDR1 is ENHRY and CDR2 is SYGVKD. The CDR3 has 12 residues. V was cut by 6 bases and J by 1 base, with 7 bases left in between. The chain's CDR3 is CAISPDSYEQYF. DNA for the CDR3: TGTGCCATCAGCCCGGATTCCTACGAGCAGTACTTC.

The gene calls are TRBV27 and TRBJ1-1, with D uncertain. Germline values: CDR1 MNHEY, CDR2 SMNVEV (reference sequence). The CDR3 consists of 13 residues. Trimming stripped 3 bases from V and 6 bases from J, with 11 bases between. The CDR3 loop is CASSFGSRAEAFF. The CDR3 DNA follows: TGTGCCAGCAGTTTTGGGAGTCGAGCTGAAGCTTTCTTT.

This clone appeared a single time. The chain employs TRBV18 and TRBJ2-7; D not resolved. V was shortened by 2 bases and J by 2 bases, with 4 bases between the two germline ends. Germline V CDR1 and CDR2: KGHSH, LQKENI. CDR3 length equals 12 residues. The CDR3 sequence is CASSPSTYEQYF. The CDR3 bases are TGTGCCAGCTCACCAAGTACCTACGAGCAGTACTTC. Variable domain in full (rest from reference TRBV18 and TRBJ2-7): NAGVMQNPRHLVRRRGQEARLRCSPMKGHSHVYWYRQLPEEGLKFMVYLQKENIIDESGMPKERFSAEFPKEGPSILRIQQVVRGDSAAYFCASSPSTYEQYFGPGTRLTVT.

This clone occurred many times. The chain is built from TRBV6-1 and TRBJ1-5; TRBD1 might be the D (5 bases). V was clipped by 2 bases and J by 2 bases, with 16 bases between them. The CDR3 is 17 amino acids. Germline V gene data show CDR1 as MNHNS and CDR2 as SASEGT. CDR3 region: CASSEWLGEVGNQPQHF. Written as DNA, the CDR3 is TGTGCCAGCAGTGAATGGTTGGGGGAAGTAGGCAATCAGCCCCAGCATTTT.

The CDR3 is CASSGRGLSNEKLFF. The CDR3 DNA follows: TGTGCCAGCAGTGGGAGAGGGCTATCGAATGAAAAACTGTTTTTT. The genes are TRBV2 and TRBJ1-4, with D unclear. Trimming cost V 4 bases and J 5 bases, with 14 bases left between them. This CDR3 is built from 15 residues. The germline CDR1 and CDR2 sequences are SNHLY and FYNNEI.

This chain's CDR3 is CASSGTGTASTNEKLFF. CDR3 in DNA: TGTGCCAGCAGTGGGACCGGGACAGCGTCAACTAATGAAAAACTGTTTTTT. The chain combines TRBV2 with TRBJ1-4; TRBD1 matches at 7 bases. J lost 0 bases, V lost 4 bases, and 8 bases had no gene match. The CDR3 sequence is 17 residues long. CDR1 and CDR2 (germline): SNHLY, FYNNEI. Variable domain in full (rest from reference TRBV2 and TRBJ1-4): EPEVTQTPSHQVTQMGQEVILRCVPISNHLYFYWYRQILGQKVEFLVSFYNNEISEKSEIFDDQFSVERPDGSNFTLKIRSTKLEDSAMYFCASSGTGTASTNEKLFFGSGTQLSVL.

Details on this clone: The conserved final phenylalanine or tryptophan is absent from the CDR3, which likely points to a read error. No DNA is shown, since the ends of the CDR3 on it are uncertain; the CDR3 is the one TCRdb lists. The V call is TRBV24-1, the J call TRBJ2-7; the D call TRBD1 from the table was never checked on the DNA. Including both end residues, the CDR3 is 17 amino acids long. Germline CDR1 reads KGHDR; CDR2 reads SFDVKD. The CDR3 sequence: CATSDLLARTTGKLRAS.

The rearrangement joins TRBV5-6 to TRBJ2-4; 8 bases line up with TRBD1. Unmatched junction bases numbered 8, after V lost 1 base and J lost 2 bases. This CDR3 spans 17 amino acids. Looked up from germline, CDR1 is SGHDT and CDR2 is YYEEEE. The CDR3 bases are TGTGCCAGCAGCTTGTTGTCAGGGGGCTTGTCCAAAAACATTCAGTACTTC. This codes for CASSLLSGGLSKNIQYF.

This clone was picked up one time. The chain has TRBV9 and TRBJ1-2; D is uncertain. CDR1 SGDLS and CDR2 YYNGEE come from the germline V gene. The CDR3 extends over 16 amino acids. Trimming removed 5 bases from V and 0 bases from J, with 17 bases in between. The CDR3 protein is CASSARPDETNYGYTF. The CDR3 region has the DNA TGTGCCAGCAGTGCCAGGCCGGACGAAACTAACTATGGCTACACCTTC. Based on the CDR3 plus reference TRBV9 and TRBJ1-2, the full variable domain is DSGVTQTPKHLITATGQRVTLRCSPRSGDLSVYWYQQSLDQGLQFLIQYYNGEERAKGNILERFSAQQFPDLHSELNLSSLELGDSALYFCASSARPDETNYGYTFGSGTRLTVV.

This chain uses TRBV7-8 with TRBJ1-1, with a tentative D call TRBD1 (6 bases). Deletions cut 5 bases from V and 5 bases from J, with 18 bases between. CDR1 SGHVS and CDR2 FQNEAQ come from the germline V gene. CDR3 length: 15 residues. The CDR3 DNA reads TGTGCCAGCAGCCCAGAGGGGGGGCTAGGGACTGAAGCTTTCTTT. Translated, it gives CASSPEGGLGTEAFF.

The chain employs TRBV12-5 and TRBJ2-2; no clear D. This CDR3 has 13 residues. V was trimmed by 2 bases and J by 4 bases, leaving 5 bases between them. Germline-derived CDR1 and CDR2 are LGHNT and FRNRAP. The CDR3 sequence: CASGLRVTGELFF. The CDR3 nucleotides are TGTGCTAGTGGTTTGCGGGTCACCGGGGAGCTGTTTTTT.

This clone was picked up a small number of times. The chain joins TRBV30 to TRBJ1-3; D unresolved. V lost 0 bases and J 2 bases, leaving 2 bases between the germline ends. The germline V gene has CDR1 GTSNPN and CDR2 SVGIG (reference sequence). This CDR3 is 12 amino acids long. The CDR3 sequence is CAWSVPGNTIYF. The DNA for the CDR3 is TGTGCCTGGAGTGTACCTGGAAACACCATATATTTT.